A selection of T cell receptor beta chains follows, all from one sample in a study of post-analysis software for immune sequencing data. TCRdb reprocessed the PCR reads via MiXCR and lists one record per CDR3 protein. The sample consists of hundreds of thousands of distinct CDR3 sequences, about 32% of them appearing once. The sequencing sample was made of blood. These TCRs come from a girl aged 10-17 years with multiple sclerosis. Both conserved end residues are part of each CDR3. D genes are given only for firm matches.

J,D,V,DNA,CDR3
TRBJ2-3,.,TRBV7-2,TGTGCCAGCAGCTTAGAGCCAGGACCAGATACGCAGTATTTT,CASSLEPGPDTQYF
TRBJ2-7,TRBD2,TRBV7-2,TGTGCCAGCAGCCCACGTATAGCGGGAGGGTACTACGAGCAGTACTTC,CASSPRIAGGYYEQYF
TRBJ1-1,TRBD1,TRBV12-5,TGTGCTAGTGGTCTCGACAGGGACACTGAAGCTTTCTTT,CASGLDRDTEAFF
TRBJ2-7,.,TRBV6-1,TGTGCCAGCAGTGAACAGGGAGTAGAGTCCTACGAGCAGTACTTC,CASSEQGVESYEQYF
TRBJ2-1,TRBD1,TRBV20-1,TGCAGTGCAGAACCAGGGGGCGCAACAGATGAGCAGTTCTTC,CSAEPGGATDEQFF
TRBJ2-4,TRBD1,TRBV5-1,TGCGCCAGCAGCTTCACAGGGGGGGCCAAAAACATTCAGTACTTC,CASSFTGGAKNIQYF
TRBJ1-1,.,TRBV4-3,TGCGCCAGCAGCCAAGATCCTCCGTGGGAGGGGGGGAACACTGAAGCTTTCTTT,CASSQDPPWEGGNTEAFF
TRBJ2-1,.,TRBV7-9,TGTGCCAGCAGCTTAGGCGGCCTCGTAGGCAGCCACAATGAGCAGTTCTTC,CASSLGGLVGSHNEQFF
TRBJ2-7,TRBD2,TRBV4-3,TGCGCCAGCAGCCAAGATGTTCCAGCGGGAGGCCACTACGAGCGGTACTTC,CASSQDVPAGGHYERYF
TRBJ2-3,TRBD2,TRBV7-9,TGTGCCAGCAGCCCCTCAAGCGGGGACACAGATACGCAGTATTTT,CASSPSSGDTDTQYF